This TCR beta chain was identified in a study of shared clonotypes between healthy human individuals. V was clipped by 3 bases and J by 4 bases, with 12 bases between them. CDR3 length: 14 residues. Germline assignment: CDR1 KGHSH and CDR2 LQKENI. Both subsets, CD45RA+ naive and CD45RA-negative memory, were split from the CD4+ cells. The assay was run at deep level. Each sorted subset replicate got 200 ng genomic DNA, tens of thousands of genomes. Generated by immunoSEQ multiplex PCR, the TCRdb table keeps only in-frame clones and is missing some. Counted here are approximately 2.4 million clones, approximately 96% occurring once; the ten biggest clones make up less than 0.15%.

This clonotype was sampled from a man aged 18-30 years in good health. V usage is TRBV18 and J usage is TRBJ1-2, with a tentative D call TRBD1 (6 bases). Specimen: naive CD4+ T cells sorted from blood. Stated subset: CD45RA+ positively selected. CDR3 DNA sequence: TGTGCCAGCTCACCCCCAGGGGACGGCTATGGCTACACCTTC. It is translated as CASSPPGDGYGYTF.